The 30 T cell receptor beta chains below were found in one sample sequenced in a study of early T cells in non-severe SARS-CoV-2 infection. MiXCR, applied by TCRdb to the 5' RACE reads, yields one record per CDR3 protein. The sample lists roughly 55,000 distinct CDR3 sequences; around 10% were seen once. Sequenced: whole blood. The source is an adult who was a healthcare worker with PCR-confirmed SARS-CoV-2 infection or an uninfected control (not recorded which).

This clonotype has just a few counts. The chain has TRBV7-9 and TRBJ1-4; D unclear. Germline assignment: CDR1 SEHNR and CDR2 FQNEAQ (reference sequence). V lost 5 bases, J lost 0 bases, and 22 bases lay in between. CDR3 length: 19 amino acids. The CDR3 is CASSDPLGPGVPTNEKLFF. CDR3 nucleotide sequence: TGTGCCAGCAGCGATCCCCTGGGCCCCGGAGTCCCAACTAATGAAAAACTGTTTTTT.

The chain is built from TRBV29-1 and TRBJ2-3; D gene unclear. This CDR3 has 13 amino acids. From germline, CDR1 is SQVTM and CDR2 ANQGSEA. The ends were cut back, 0 bases at V and 5 bases at J, with 9 bases in the middle. CDR3 coding DNA: TGCAGCGTTGAAGATCCAGGCATAGATACGCAGTATTTT. It yields the protein CSVEDPGIDTQYF.

Ten or more counts support this clonotype. This rearrangement joins TRBV6-1 to TRBJ2-2, with D possibly matching TRBD1 (7 bases). The V end lost 3 bases, the J end lost 5 bases, and 16 bases lay between the germline ends. The CDR3 has 16 amino acids. CDR1 is MNHNS, CDR2 SASEGT, per germline. CDR3 DNA sequence: TGTGCCAGCAGTGAGGTGCGGCAGGGGGGAACCGGGGAGCTGTTTTTT. This translates into CASSEVRQGGTGELFF.

The chain employs TRBV6-1 and TRBJ1-2; D might be TRBD1 (6 bases). V was cut by 0 bases and J by 4 bases, with 9 bases left in between. Germline CDR1 MNHNS, CDR2 SASEGT. The CDR3 has 14 amino acids. The CDR3 region is CASSEAPRGYGYTF. The CDR3 coding sequence is TGTGCCAGCAGTGAAGCTCCCAGGGGCTATGGCTACACCTTC.

The DNA for the CDR3 is TGTGCCAGCAGCCCCAATCCCCCTCAGGGGATCACTGAAGCTTTCTTT. It yields the protein CASSPNPPQGITEAFF. The V and J genes are TRBV16 and TRBJ1-1; maybe TRBD1 (6 bases). Germline CDR1 KGHSY, CDR2 FQNENV. The length of the CDR3 is 16 residues. V was trimmed by 4 bases and J by 4 bases, leaving 19 bases between them.

The chain carries TRBV27 and TRBJ2-6; D possibly corresponds to TRBD2 (6 bases). Trimming removed 2 bases at V and 3 bases at J, with 8 bases between. The CDR3 is made up of 15 amino acids. The germline gives CDR1 MNHEY, CDR2 SMNVEV (reference sequence). The CDR3 coding sequence is TGTGCCAGCAGTTTAGGGGGGTTTGGGGCCAACGTCCTGACTTTC. It translates to CASSLGGFGANVLTF.

This clonotype was picked up many times. The chain uses TRBV18 and TRBJ2-5; 15 nucleotides align to TRBD2. This CDR3 has 17 amino acids. The germline gives CDR1 KGHSH, CDR2 LQKENI. V dropped 3 bases and J dropped 5; count of bases not matched to a gene: 7. The CDR3 region has the DNA TGTGCCAGCTCACCGGGGACTAGCGGGAGGATGACGGAGACCCAGTACTTC. Translating it yields CASSPGTSGRMTETQYF.

The chain has TRBV12-3 or TRBV12-4 and TRBJ1-4; D not resolved. This CDR3 is 13 amino acids long. Trimming cost V 5 bases and J 4 bases, with 8 bases left between them. The CDR3 here is CASSQNNNEKLFF. For the CDR3, the DNA is TGTGCCAGCAGTCAAAACAATAATGAAAAACTGTTTTTT.

This clonotype has ten or more counts. V usage is TRBV5-1 and J usage is TRBJ2-4, with 7 bases identical to TRBD2. J was trimmed by 8 bases and V by 4 bases; bases with no gene match: 9. Germline CDR1 is SGHRS and CDR2 is YFSETQ. This CDR3 region has 14 residues. CDR3 amino acids: CASSPGGGVDIQYF. The CDR3 region has the DNA TGCGCCAGCAGCCCCGGTGGGGGGGTGGACATTCAGTACTTC. The full variable domain, completed using reference TRBV5-1 and TRBJ2-4, is KAGVTQTPRYLIKTRGQQVTLSCSPISGHRSVSWYQQTPGQGLQFLFEYFSETQRNKGNFPGRFSGRQFSNSRSEMNVSTLELGDSALYLCASSPGGGVDIQYFGAGTRLSVL.

Many counts were recorded for this clonotype. This chain links TRBV5-8 with TRBJ2-2, with D tentatively TRBD1 (5 bases). From germline, CDR1 is SGHTS and CDR2 YDEGEE. V was pared by 9 bases and J by 3 bases, with 15 bases between. The CDR3 extends over 14 amino acids. DNA of the CDR3: TGTGCCATCCAAGGACAACTGGACACCGGGGAGCTGTTTTTT. Amino acid sequence: CAIQGQLDTGELFF.

This clonotype was counted at least ten times. This chain joins TRBV6-2 or TRBV6-3 and TRBJ2-7; 10 bases agree with TRBD1. Germline V gene lookup returns CDR1 MNHEY and CDR2 SVGEGT. V dropped 2 bases and J dropped 3; count of bases not matched to a gene: 10. The CDR3 extends over 17 amino acids. The CDR3 protein is CASSYPERGQGHYEQYF. The CDR3 DNA reads TGTGCCAGCAGTTACCCGGAGCGGGGACAGGGGCACTACGAGCAGTACTTC.

This clonotype was detected many times. The chain is built from TRBV12-3 or TRBV12-4 and TRBJ1-2, with D perhaps matching TRBD1 (6 bases). The CDR3 extends over 15 amino acids. The V and J ends lost 3 bases and 4 bases respectively, with 15 bases between them. The CDR3 DNA is TGTGCCAGCAGTTTGGGGGCGTCATCGGGCTATGGCTACACCTTC. Protein sequence: CASSLGASSGYGYTF.

This clonotype was detected ten times or more. V and J are TRBV19 and TRBJ1-5; 12 bases match TRBD1. This CDR3 contains 18 residues. Germline V lookup: CDR1 LNHDA, CDR2 SQIVND (reference sequence). Trimming cost V 9 bases and J 0 bases; bases outside gene matches: 12. The CDR3 sequence is CASFNRDRGPYSNQPQHF. The CDR3 DNA sequence: TGTGCCAGCTTTAACCGGGACAGGGGGCCATATAGCAATCAGCCCCAGCATTTT. The whole variable domain, remainder taken from reference TRBV19 and TRBJ1-5, is DGGITQSPKYLFRKEGQNVTLSCEQNLNHDAMYWYRQDPGQGLRLIYYSQIVNDFQKGDIAEGYSVSREKKESFPLTVTSAQKNPTAFYLCASFNRDRGPYSNQPQHFGDGTRLSIL.

Sample share makes this clonotype large (0.1 to 1%). The rearrangement uses TRBV27 and TRBJ2-3; D is unclear. This CDR3 contains 14 residues. Germline-derived CDR1 and CDR2 are MNHEY and SMNVEV (reference sequence). Deletions cut 7 bases from V and 2 bases from J, with 13 bases between. The CDR3 DNA follows: TGTGCCAGCACTACCTTGCCCCTCACAGATACGCAGTATTTT. Translating it yields CASTTLPLTDTQYF.

This clonotype occurred many times. The chain joins TRBV5-1 to TRBJ1-4, with D hard to call. Trimming pared 0 bases from V and 0 bases from J, leaving 15 bases between. The CDR3 loop spans 18 amino acids. Germline V gene data show CDR1 as SGHRS and CDR2 as YFSETQ. CDR3 region: CASSLAGRLEATNEKLFF. As DNA, the CDR3 is TGCGCCAGCAGCTTGGCCGGGCGGTTAGAGGCAACTAATGAAAAACTGTTTTTT.

This clonotype has more than one count but fewer than ten. The V gene is TRBV7-8, the J gene TRBJ1-5; TRBD1 agrees at 7 bases. Trimming removed 5 bases from V and 6 bases from J; junction bases left unmatched: 7. Germline V gene lookup returns CDR1 SGHVS and CDR2 FQNEAQ. The CDR3 consists of 14 residues. CDR3 in DNA: TGTGCCAGCAGCGCACGACAGGGAGGTCAGCCCCAGCATTTT. Encoded protein: CASSARQGGQPQHF.

This clonotype was seen a few times. The chain uses TRBV19 and TRBJ2-3, with 14 bases matching TRBD2. The length of the CDR3 is 17 residues. Germline V gives CDR1 LNHDA, CDR2 SQIVND (reference sequence). V trimming: 3 bases; J trimming: 3 bases; junction bases outside the gene matches: 5. The CDR3: CASSIPGLAGGTDTQYF. The CDR3 region has the DNA TGTGCCAGTAGTATCCCCGGACTAGCGGGAGGAACAGATACGCAGTATTTT.

This clonotype was seen ten or more times. The chain has TRBV29-1 and TRBJ2-6; tentatively, D is TRBD1 (6 bases). CDR3 length: 16 amino acids. The V end was cut by 4 bases, the J end by 0 bases, with 13 bases between. Germline lookup yields CDR1 SQVTM and CDR2 ANQGSEA. CDR3 DNA: TGCAGCGTTGCCCGGGACATCAACTCTGGGGCCAACGTCCTGACTTTC. Protein product: CSVARDINSGANVLTF. Variable domain in full (rest from reference TRBV29-1 and TRBJ2-6): SAVISQKPSRDICQRGTSLTIQCQVDSQVTMMFWYRQQPGQSLTLIATANQGSEATYESGFVIDKFPISRPNLTFSTLTVSNMSPEDSSIYLCSVARDINSGANVLTFGAGSRLTVL.

This chain joins TRBV7-2 and TRBJ2-3, with TRBD2 identical over 9 bases. There are 16 residues in the CDR3. Germline CDR1 is SGHTA and CDR2 is FQGNSA. Losses at the gene ends were 5 bases for V and 1 base for J; bases not matched to a gene: 7. CDR3 protein: CASSITASGGTDTQYF. CDR3 nucleotides: TGTGCCAGCAGCATCACGGCTAGCGGGGGCACAGATACGCAGTATTTT.

This clonotype showed up just a few times. CDR3 in DNA: TGCAGCGCCGGTGACCGGAATGGCTACACCTTC. Amino acid sequence: CSAGDRNGYTF. V is TRBV29-1 and J is TRBJ1-2; no clear D gene. The CDR3 totals 11 residues. The V end was cut by 7 bases, the J end by 6 bases, with 12 bases between. Germline CDR1 is SQVTM and CDR2 is ANQGSEA.

This clonotype was seen a single time. This rearrangement joins TRBV12-3 or TRBV12-4 to TRBJ1-1, with TRBD1 identical over 7 bases. The ends lost 6 bases at V and 0 bases at J; junction bases unmatched: 4. The CDR3 contains 14 residues. DNA of the CDR3: TGTGCCAGCAGCCGGACAGGCGTGAACACTGAAGCTTTCTTT. This codes for CASSRTGVNTEAFF.

The genes are TRBV12-3 or TRBV12-4 and TRBJ1-2; D possibly corresponds to TRBD1 (6 bases). Trimming removed 2 bases from V and 6 bases from J, with 10 bases in between. The CDR3 covers 13 residues. The CDR3 here is CASSLTGGNGYTF. CDR3 DNA: TGTGCCAGCAGTTTAACGGGGGGCAATGGCTACACCTTC.

The rearrangement joins TRBV6-5 to TRBJ2-7; tentative D call: TRBD2 (5 bases). CDR1 and CDR2 from the germline V gene are MNHEY and SVGAGI. The CDR3 totals 14 residues. V was clipped by 0 bases and J by 6 bases, with 12 bases between them. The CDR3 sequence is CASSYSSLEGEQYF. DNA of the CDR3: TGTGCCAGCAGTTACTCGAGCCTAGAGGGCGAGCAGTACTTC.

The chain uses TRBV29-1 and TRBJ2-1, with D possibly being TRBD1 (6 bases). CDR1 is SQVTM, CDR2 ANQGSEA, per germline. Trimming cost V 7 bases and J 4 bases, with 11 bases left between them. CDR3 length equals 12 residues. The CDR3 DNA sequence: TGCAGCGATAACAGGGATTACAATGAGCAGTTCTTC. Its translation is CSDNRDYNEQFF.

This clonotype has a count of ten or more. The chain employs TRBV9 and TRBJ2-1; D possibly corresponds to TRBD1 (5 bases). Trimming left V 0 bases short and J 7 bases short, with 5 bases between. CDR1 SGDLS and CDR2 YYNGEE come from the germline V gene. This CDR3 comprises 12 residues. In DNA form, the CDR3 reads TGTGCCAGCAGCGTAGAGGGGAATGAGCAGTTCTTC. This sequence encodes CASSVEGNEQFF. Together with reference TRBV9 and TRBJ2-1, the CDR3 gives the full variable domain: DSGVTQTPKHLITATGQRVTLRCSPRSGDLSVYWYQQSLDQGLQFLIQYYNGEERAKGNILERFSAQQFPDLHSELNLSSLELGDSALYFCASSVEGNEQFFGPGTRLTVL.

The chain uses TRBV28 and TRBJ1-1; D is unresolved. The CDR3 is 12 amino acids. Per germline, CDR1 MDHEN and CDR2 SYDVKM. V lost 6 bases, J lost 4 bases, and 9 bases lay in between. The CDR3 DNA reads TGTGCCAGCAGCCCCCGAAGCACTGAAGCTTTCTTT. Translated: CASSPRSTEAFF.

This clonotype came up a few times. The genes are TRBV3-1 and TRBJ2-6; 7 bases map to TRBD1. The CDR3 is 17 amino acids. CDR1 and CDR2 (germline): LGHDT, YNNKEL (reference sequence). V trimming: 4 bases; J trimming: 0 bases; junction bases outside the gene matches: 6. The CDR3: CASSPRTGGSGANVLTF. CDR3 in DNA: TGTGCCAGCAGCCCACGGACAGGTGGCTCTGGGGCCAACGTCCTGACTTTC.

This clonotype came up a few times. The CDR3 bases are TGCAGTGCTAGAGATCCGGCCGGCTACTACGAGCAGTACTTC. Encoded protein: CSARDPAGYYEQYF. V is TRBV20-1 and J is TRBJ2-7; D remains unclear. CDR1 and CDR2 (germline): DFQATT, SNEGSKA (reference sequence). V was shortened by 0 bases and J by 3 bases, with 12 bases between the two germline ends. This CDR3 spans 14 amino acids.

V is TRBV28 and J is TRBJ2-3; 14 nucleotides agree with TRBD2. V lost 6 bases, J lost 2 bases, and 7 bases stayed unmatched. The CDR3 consists of 17 residues. Germline-derived CDR1 and CDR2 are MDHEN and SYDVKM. The DNA for the CDR3 is TGTGCCAGCAGCGGAGGACTAGCGGGAGGACCCACAGATACGCAGTATTTT. Its translation is CASSGGLAGGPTDTQYF.

In this sample, this clonotype turned up a few times. The chain combines TRBV6-5 with TRBJ1-2, with 12 bases lining up with TRBD1. The CDR3 consists of 16 residues. V was clipped by 9 bases and J by 4 bases; unmatched bases: 12. Germline V lookup: CDR1 MNHEY, CDR2 SVGAGI. The CDR3 loop is CARLSGTGGELYGYTF. The CDR3 region has the DNA TGTGCCAGACTCTCCGGGACAGGGGGCGAACTCTATGGCTACACCTTC.